The 22 T cell receptor beta chains below all came from one sample that was sequenced in a study of blood T cells in healthy people across ages. A sample-barcoded 5' primer and a J-beta primer mix were used in a second PCR of roughly 6 to 11 cycles. TCRdb re-called the 5' RACE reads with MiXCR, one entry per CDR3 protein. The sample carries about 650,000 distinct CDR3 sequences, roughly half recorded once. The sequenced sample consisted of blood. Source of these receptors: a woman of 80 years or more in good health.

The rearrangement links TRBV9 to TRBJ1-2; 8 bases are a match to TRBD1. Germline V lookup: CDR1 SGDLS, CDR2 YYNGEE. V trimming: 3 bases; J trimming: 7 bases; junction bases outside the gene matches: 11. The CDR3 contains 15 residues. This chain's CDR3 is CASSGTTGGSGGYTF. The CDR3 DNA reads TGTGCCAGCAGCGGAACCACAGGGGGATCGGGTGGCTACACCTTC.

On this clonotype itself: One end of the junction varies from germline; a read error may be responsible. J is TRBJ1-1 and V is TRBV28; D gene unclear. From germline, CDR1 is MDHEN and CDR2 SYDVKM. The CDR3 has 14 residues. This CDR3 is CVSSVLGRASEAFF. Written as DNA, the CDR3 is TGTGTCAGCAGTGTCCTCGGGAGGGCCTCTGAAGCTTTCTTT. Full variable domain (missing parts from reference TRBV28 and TRBJ1-1): DVKVTQSSRYLVKRTGEKVFLECVQDMDHENMFWYRQDPGLGLRLIYFSYDVKMKEKGDIPEGYSVSREKKERFSLILESASTNQTSMYLCVSSVLGRASEAFFGQGTRLTVV.

Only a few counts were recorded for this clonotype. The chain combines TRBV5-1 with TRBJ2-1; the D is unclear. Trimming left V 9 bases short and J 3 bases short, with 22 bases between. Germline CDR1 is SGHRS and CDR2 is YFSETQ. The CDR3 consists of 16 residues. The CDR3 spells CAIATKSGYRYNEQFF. As DNA, the CDR3 is TGCGCCATCGCGACGAAATCCGGGTACCGCTACAATGAGCAGTTCTTC.

The V call is TRBV6-6, the J call TRBJ2-7; 8 bases are shared with TRBD1. V was clipped by 2 bases and J by 2 bases; unmatched bases: 2. CDR1 and CDR2 from the germline V gene are MNHNY and SVGAGI (reference sequence). The CDR3 is made up of 14 amino acids. The CDR3 DNA reads as TGTGCCAGCAGTTACGGGGGACAGGCCTACGAGCAGTACTTC. Its protein product is CASSYGGQAYEQYF.

To note about this clonotype: A single base separates this from a much larger clone, so it may be a read error. The gene calls are TRBV11-1 and TRBJ2-3; no definite D call. Germline CDR1 is SGHAT and CDR2 is FQDESV (reference sequence). The V and J ends lost 0 bases and 0 bases respectively, with 10 bases between them. There are 16 residues in the CDR3. The CDR3 loop is CASSLAAAPSTDTQYF. The DNA of the CDR3 is TGTGCCAGCAGCTTAGCGGCAGCCCCTAGCACAGATACGCAGTATTTT.

V gene TRBV9 combines with J gene TRBJ2-2, with D perhaps matching TRBD1 (5 bases). CDR3 length equals 15 residues. In germline, CDR1 is SGDLS, CDR2 YYNGEE. V lost 1 base to trimming and J lost 0 bases, with 7 bases between them. The CDR3 DNA is TGTGCCAGCAGCGTATCCAGGGCGAACACCGGGGAGCTGTTTTTT. As protein: CASSVSRANTGELFF.

There are a few counts of this clonotype. V usage is TRBV18 and J usage is TRBJ2-6; a weak D match, TRBD1 (5 bases). The CDR3 is 17 residues long. CDR1 is KGHSH and CDR2 is LQKENI in the germline V gene. Deletions cut 2 bases from V and 1 base from J, with 12 bases between. The CDR3 DNA reads as TGTGCCAGCTCACCAAACAACCCAGGGTCTGGGGCCAACGTCCTGACTTTC. As protein: CASSPNNPGSGANVLTF. The full variable domain, rest sourced from reference TRBV18 and TRBJ2-6, is NAGVMQNPRHLVRRRGQEARLRCSPMKGHSHVYWYRQLPEEGLKFMVYLQKENIIDESGMPKERFSAEFPKEGPSILRIQQVVRGDSAAYFCASSPNNPGSGANVLTFGAGSRLTVL.

This clonotype was seen many times. The V and J genes are TRBV6-6 and TRBJ2-1, with D possibly being TRBD2 (6 bases). Trimming pared 7 bases from V and 8 bases from J, leaving 15 bases between. There are 13 residues in the CDR3. Germline CDR1 is MNHNY and CDR2 is SVGAGI (reference sequence). This CDR3 is CASMGGNFHEQFF. The CDR3 region has the DNA TGTGCCAGCATGGGCGGGAATTTCCATGAGCAGTTCTTC.

Worth noting for this clonotype: This may stem from a read error, because a much larger clone lies one nucleotide away. This sequence joins TRBV20-1 and TRBJ2-5; TRBD2 matches at 7 bases. Germline values: CDR1 DFQATT, CDR2 SNEGSKA (reference sequence). V lost 5 bases and J lost 4; bases outside the gene matches: 16. This CDR3 comprises 16 residues. The CDR3 spells CSAHSRLAVGPETQYF. CDR3 in DNA: TGCAGTGCTCACAGTCGACTAGCAGTGGGGCCAGAGACCCAGTACTTC.

This chain joins TRBV20-1 and TRBJ1-6; 7 nucleotides agree with TRBD1. The germline V gene has CDR1 DFQATT and CDR2 SNEGSKA (reference sequence). J was trimmed by 2 bases and V by 7 bases; bases with no gene match: 8. CDR3 length equals 15 residues. The CDR3 DNA follows: TGCAGTGGAAGGGGGCCCGGGCCCTATAATTCACCCCTCCACTTT. This translates into CSGRGPGPYNSPLHF.

This clonotype occurred once. V gene TRBV21-1 combines with J gene TRBJ1-5; the table calls TRBD1, which could not be checked here. TRBV21-1 is annotated as a pseudogene. The CDR3 contains 14 residues. The CDR3 reads CASSGRGKGQPQHF. The CDR3 region has the DNA TGTGCCAGCAGCGGAAGGGGGAAGGGTCAGCCCCAGCATTTT.

The V call is TRBV5-5, the J call TRBJ1-5, with 12 bases identical to TRBD1. The germline gives CDR1 SGHKS, CDR2 YYEKEE (reference sequence). The CDR3 runs 17 residues. Trimming removed 4 bases from V and 1 base from J; junction bases left unmatched: 6. CDR3 sequence reads: CASSPGTGGVSNQPQHF. CDR3 sequence (DNA): TGTGCCAGCAGCCCCGGGACAGGGGGCGTGAGCAATCAGCCCCAGCATTTT.

The V gene is TRBV20-1, the J gene TRBJ2-6; perhaps TRBD1 as D (6 bases). In germline, CDR1 is DFQATT, CDR2 SNEGSKA (reference sequence). Trimming cost V 5 bases and J 0 bases, with 14 bases left between them. This CDR3 spans 16 amino acids. CDR3 amino acids: CSAGKQGNSGANVLTF. For the CDR3, the DNA is TGCAGTGCTGGGAAACAGGGAAACTCTGGGGCCAACGTCCTGACTTTC.

There are many counts of this clonotype. V usage is TRBV4-3 and J usage is TRBJ2-3; D may correspond to TRBD1 or TRBD2 (6 bases each). Germline V gene data show CDR1 as LGHNA and CDR2 as YSLEER. The CDR3 spans 16 residues. Trimming shortened V by 0 bases and J by 5 bases, and 15 bases separated the two germline ends. The CDR3, as DNA: TGCGCCAGCAGCCAAGATCTTTCGGGGGCCGGAGATACGCAGTATTTT. This gives the protein CASSQDLSGAGDTQYF.

The gene calls are TRBV20-1 and TRBJ2-3; 10 bases are shared with TRBD2. The CDR3 runs to 15 residues. Unmatched junction bases numbered 8, after V lost 6 bases and J lost 2 bases. The V gene's germline CDR1 is DFQATT and CDR2 SNEGSKA (reference sequence). CDR3 sequence reads: CSALLAGVPTDTQYF. The CDR3 DNA reads TGCAGTGCCCTCCTAGCGGGGGTTCCCACAGATACGCAGTATTTT.

This chain uses TRBV27 with TRBJ1-4, with D perhaps matching TRBD1 (5 bases). The V gene's germline CDR1 is MNHEY and CDR2 SMNVEV (reference sequence). CDR3 size: 15 residues. Trimming took 1 base from V and 2 from J, leaving 8 bases between them. The chain's CDR3 is CASSLWGTTNEKLFF. CDR3 nucleotides: TGTGCCAGCAGTTTATGGGGGACCACTAATGAAAAACTGTTTTTT.

Of note for this clonotype: This could be a read error, since a much larger clone is one nucleotide away. The chain employs TRBV7-2 and TRBJ2-7; 7 bases agree with TRBD1. The last part of the DNA fits TRBJ2-4 better; the J call may be wrong. The germline gives CDR1 SGHTA, CDR2 FQGNSA. The CDR3 runs 13 residues. This CDR3 reads CASSPAGGYIQYF. CDR3 nucleotides: TGTGCCAGCAGCCCTGCAGGGGGATACATTCAGTACTTC.

Comment on this clonotype: With a much larger clone just one base away, this may be a read error. The gene calls are TRBV7-8 and TRBJ2-1; D is perhaps TRBD2 (5 bases). Germline CDR1 SGHVS, CDR2 FQNEAQ. CDR3 size: 16 residues. Trimming removed 4 bases from V and 0 bases from J, with 13 bases in between. The CDR3 DNA reads TGTGCCAGCAGCTGTTTGGACTTTAGCTCCTACAATGAGCAGTTCTTC. Protein sequence: CASSCLDFSSYNEQFF.

This clonotype was detected only once. The chain carries TRBV14 and TRBJ2-4; TRBD1 agrees at 9 bases. CDR3 length: 14 residues. Per germline, CDR1 SGHDN and CDR2 FVKESK. V lost 4 bases, J lost 13 bases, and 11 bases stayed unmatched. The CDR3 region has the DNA TGTGCCAGCAGCCGAGAAGGGACAGGGCGGGAGCAGTACTTC. It yields the protein CASSREGTGREQYF.

The chain has TRBV20-1 and TRBJ1-2; TRBD1 matches 7 bases. Germline assignment: CDR1 DFQATT and CDR2 SNEGSKA (reference sequence). V lost 3 bases, J lost 4 bases, and 8 bases stayed unmatched. This CDR3 spans 14 amino acids. In nucleotides, the CDR3 is TGCAGTGCTAGTCTCCCCGACAGGGTCTATGGCTACACCTTC. As protein: CSASLPDRVYGYTF.

This clonotype was picked up a small number of times. CDR3: CASSEGWGQPQHF. The CDR3 DNA follows: TGTGCCAGCAGTGAAGGATGGGGTCAGCCCCAGCATTTT. The chain recombines TRBV6-1 with TRBJ1-5; the D is unclear. The V end was cut by 1 base, the J end by 6 bases, with 7 bases between. The CDR3 spans 13 residues. Germline V gene sequence: CDR1 MNHNS, CDR2 SASEGT.

This chain joins TRBV7-6 and TRBJ2-5; TRBD1 matches at 9 bases. This CDR3 is 16 amino acids long. V shed 5 bases, J shed 5 bases, and the junction held 12 bases outside the gene matches. Per germline, CDR1 SGHVS and CDR2 FNYEAQ. The CDR3 is CASSQNRDRAAETQYF. The CDR3 DNA reads TGTGCCAGCAGCCAAAACCGGGACAGGGCCGCGGAGACCCAGTACTTC.